These T cell receptor beta chains were read from a single sample in a study of shared clonotypes between healthy human individuals. Some clones are missing from TCRdb's copy, which holds only in-frame ones; the method was immunoSEQ multiplex PCR. The table records a few million clones, roughly nine tenths of them present only once. Sequenced input: naive CD4+ T cells sorted from blood. These receptors came from a young man in good health. CDR3s include the opening cysteine and the closing phenylalanine or tryptophan. D genes are given only for firm matches. Clone size is shown for a subset of rows, as once, few, many or a class of expanded clone.

abundance	d_gene	v_gene	j_gene	CDR3aa	CDR3nt
.	.	TRBV29-1	TRBJ2-1	CSGGQGTYNEQFF	TGCAGCGGGGGGCAAGGGACTTACAATGAGCAGTTCTTC
.	TRBD2	TRBV29-1	TRBJ2-7	CSANSGGDSYEQYF	TGCAGCGCCAATAGCGGGGGAGACTCCTACGAGCAGTACTTC
.	TRBD1	TRBV7-6	TRBJ2-7	CASSPQTGNPYEQYF	TGTGCCAGCAGCCCCCAGACAGGGAACCCCTACGAGCAGTACTTC
.	.	TRBV7-2	TRBJ2-4	CASSLIGVSRYENIQYF	TGTGCCAGCAGCTTAATCGGTGTATCTCGGTACGAAAACATTCAGTACTTC
.	.	TRBV15	TRBJ1-5	CATSSTRQTIGNQPQHF	TGTGCCACCAGCAGCACCCGACAGACTATTGGCAATCAGCCCCAGCATTTT
.	.	TRBV30	TRBJ1-1	CAWTRSGTEAFF	TGTGCCTGGACCCGTTCGGGCACTGAAGCTTTCTTT
.	.	TRBV7-9	TRBJ2-7	CASSLASGQLVREQYF	TGTGCCAGCAGCTTAGCCAGTGGACAGTTGGTGCGCGAGCAGTACTTC
.	.	TRBV10-3	TRBJ2-3	CAISGKSTDTQYF	TGTGCCATCAGTGGTAAGAGCACAGATACGCAGTATTTT
once	.	TRBV5-4	TRBJ2-7	CASSLEEGRYEQYF	TGTGCCAGCAGCTTAGAAGAGGGCCGGTACGAGCAGTACTTC
.	.	TRBV19	TRBJ2-2	CASGSGTLLTSGELFF	TGTGCCAGTGGCTCCGGGACACTCCTCACGTCCGGGGAGCTGTTTTTT
.	.	TRBV18	TRBJ2-2	CASSPDRGGTGELFF	TGTGCCAGCTCACCAGATAGGGGTGGAACCGGGGAGCTGTTTTTT
.	.	TRBV6-1	TRBJ2-7	CASSSEGGFYEQYF	TGTGCCAGCAGTTCAGAGGGCGGTTTCTACGAGCAGTACTTC
.	.	TRBV25-1	TRBJ2-7	CASSVAGTLHEQYF	TGTGCCAGCAGTGTCGCGGGGACATTGCACGAGCAGTACTTC
.	TRBD1	TRBV6-6	TRBJ2-7	CASSKGQVGEQYF	TGTGCCAGCAGTAAGGGACAGGTGGGCGAGCAGTACTTC
.	TRBD1	TRBV30	TRBJ2-7	CAWSVGTGKHEQYF	TGTGCCTGGAGTGTAGGGACAGGGAAACACGAGCAGTACTTC
.	TRBD1	TRBV11-2	TRBJ1-4	CASSPWDRVSEKLFF	TGTGCCAGCAGCCCCTGGGACAGGGTTTCTGAAAAACTGTTTTTT
.	TRBD2	TRBV28	TRBJ2-1	CASSASLAGAIRYNLSSYNEQFF	TGTGCCAGCAGTGCCTCTCTAGCGGGGGCTATACGCTACAACCTCAGCTCCTACAATGAGCAGTTCTTC
.	.	TRBV4-3	TRBJ2-6	CASSQDLRASGANVLTF	TGCGCCAGCAGCCAAGATCTTCGGGCCTCTGGGGCCAACGTCCTGACTTTC
once	.	TRBV6-6	TRBJ1-6	CASSYGRQLYNSPLHF	TGTGCCAGCAGTTACGGAAGACAGCTCTATAATTCACCCCTCCACTTT
.	TRBD1	TRBV2	TRBJ1-4	CASGGQGTGEKLFF	TGTGCCAGCGGGGGACAGGGGACGGGTGAAAAACTGTTTTTT
.	.	TRBV5-1	TRBJ2-2	CASSYGVPGELFF	TGCGCCAGCAGCTATGGGGTACCCGGGGAGCTGTTTTTT
once	.	TRBV5-1	TRBJ2-7	CASSLIGTPDEQYF	TGCGCCAGCAGCTTGATAGGGACCCCGGACGAGCAGTACTTC
.	.	TRBV6-6	TRBJ2-5	CASSFLYQETQYF	TGTGCCAGCAGTTTCTTATACCAAGAGACCCAGTACTTC
.	.	TRBV7-2	TRBJ1-1	CASSLEARAAGTEAFF	TGTGCCAGCAGCCTCGAGGCCAGGGCCGCGGGAACTGAAGCTTTCTTT
once	TRBD1	TRBV15	TRBJ2-6	CATSRVTGAGANVLTF	TGTGCCACCAGCAGAGTTACAGGGGCTGGGGCCAACGTCCTGACTTTC
.	.	TRBV5-7	TRBJ1-4	CASSTGAYLQSRGLFF	TGTGCCAGCAGCACTGGAGCATACCTCCAATCTCGGGGACTGTTTTTT
.	TRBD1	TRBV18	TRBJ1-2	CASSPGQGSNYGYTF	TGTGCCAGCTCACCCGGACAGGGCTCTAACTATGGCTACACCTTC
.	TRBD1	TRBV19	TRBJ2-7	CASRDRASYEQYF	TGTGCCAGTCGTGACAGGGCCTCCTACGAGCAGTACTTC